The table lists the clone carrying this T cell receptor (beta chain) with a few counts. Its antigen is currently unknown. MiXCR, run by TCRdb on the reads, gives a single entry per CDR3 protein. The sample comprises some 700,000 distinct CDR3 sequences, roughly 36% of which are singletons, and 15% to 20% rests with the top ten. The length of the CDR3 is 15 residues. The germline gives CDR1 SGHNT, CDR2 YYREEE (reference sequence). V was pared by 0 bases and J by 7 bases, with 6 bases of the junction left unmatched. The data stem from a study of T cell repertoires in cytomegalovirus infection. The starting material was cultured PBMCs, obtained from culture after CMV antigen stimulation. The receptor was isolated from a human donor in good health (CMV status not recorded). Some clones in this sample may be carry-over from other donors' samples. The chain couples TRBV5-4 to TRBJ2-7, with TRBD1 matching over 11 bases. The CDR3 reads CASSLERTGGAEQYF. CDR3 coding DNA: TGTGCCAGCAGCTTGGAACGGACAGGGGGCGCGGAGCAGTACTTC.